The 3 T cell receptor beta chains below were found in one sample sequenced in a study of tissue T cells after allogeneic stem cell transplantation (dated by TCRdb to 2021 to 2024). Library preparation employed the immunoSEQ multiplex PCR assay. In TCRdb, the immuneACCESS table is reduced to in-frame sequences with V and J assigned. These tables do not hold every clone; where another copy was compared, an unresolved V gene accounts for under half, and the others remain unexplained. The sample data list roughly 50,000 clones, and 73% of these were observed just once. The top ten clones comprise approximately 0.5% of the sample. The sequenced sample was sorted cells pooled from one or two spleens. Receptors were obtained from a pool of C57BL/6 mice in good health.

For this clone: Gene names and germline refer to mouse. The missing CDR3 end, 1 residue past where the read stops, is filled in from the germline J gene. This chain links TRBV19 with TRBJ2-5; 9 bases agree with TRBD2. This CDR3 has 15 amino acids. Per germline, CDR1 FNHDT and CDR2 SITEND (reference sequence). V dropped 0 bases and J dropped 2; count of bases not matched to a gene: 1. CDR3 protein: CASSIGLGAQDTQYF. The CDR3 DNA, read in part, is TGTGCCAGCAGTATAGGACTGGGGGCCCAAGACACCCAGTAC.

Details on this clone: Gene names are the mouse ones. The CDR3 goes on 1 residue after the read ends, and that part is filled in from the germline J gene. The chain couples TRBV31 to TRBJ2-3; 7 nucleotides align to TRBD1. This CDR3 spans 13 amino acids. Trimming at V came to 3 bases and at J to 1 base, leaving 1 base not matched to a gene. In germline, CDR1 is GKSSPN, CDR2 SITVG. The CDR3 sequence: CAWSQGGAETLYF. CDR3 bases read: TGTGCCTGGAGCCAGGGGGGTGCAGAAACGCTGTAT. The entire variable domain, with the rest obtained from reference TRBV31 and TRBJ2-3, is as follows: AQTIHQWPVAEIKAVGSPLSLGCTIKGKSSPNLYWYWQATGGTLQQLFYSITVGQVESVVQLNLSASRPKDDQFILSTEKLLLSHSGFYLCAWSQGGAETLYFGSGTRLTVL.

About this clone: Gene names refer to mouse genes. The sequence runs out 1 residue before the end of the CDR3; the remainder is reconstructed from the germline J gene. The genes are TRBV12-2 and TRBJ2-2; 7 bases map to TRBD1. The CDR3 totals 14 residues. V shed 1 base and J 2 bases; nucleotides not matched to a gene: 0. CDR1 and CDR2 (germline): SGHLS, HYDKME. The DNA read from the CDR3 is TGTGCCAGCTCTCTACAGGGGAACACCGGGCAGCTCTAC. This codes for CASSLQGNTGQLY. The whole CDR3 protein reads CASSLQGNTGQLYF.